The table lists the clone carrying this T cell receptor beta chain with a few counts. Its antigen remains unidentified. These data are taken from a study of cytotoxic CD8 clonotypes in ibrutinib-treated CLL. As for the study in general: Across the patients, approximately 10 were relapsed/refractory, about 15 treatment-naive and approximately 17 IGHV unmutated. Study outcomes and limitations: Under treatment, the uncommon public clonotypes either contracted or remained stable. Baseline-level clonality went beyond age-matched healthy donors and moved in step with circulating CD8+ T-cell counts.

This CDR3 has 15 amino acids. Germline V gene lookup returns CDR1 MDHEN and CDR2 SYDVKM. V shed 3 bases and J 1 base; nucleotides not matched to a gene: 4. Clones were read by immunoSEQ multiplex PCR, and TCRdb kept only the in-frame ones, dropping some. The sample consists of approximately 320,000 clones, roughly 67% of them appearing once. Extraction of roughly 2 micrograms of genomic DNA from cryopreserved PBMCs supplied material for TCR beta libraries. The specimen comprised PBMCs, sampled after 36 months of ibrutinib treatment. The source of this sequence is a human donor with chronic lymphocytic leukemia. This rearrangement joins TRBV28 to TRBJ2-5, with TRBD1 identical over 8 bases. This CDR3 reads CASSLTGEVQETQYF. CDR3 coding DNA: TGTGCCAGCAGTTTGACAGGGGAAGTCCAAGAGACCCAGTACTTC.